This TCR beta chain was sequenced for a study of early T cells in non-severe SARS-CoV-2 infection. This CDR3 comprises 15 residues. V lost 6 bases and J lost 2, with 16 bases in between. Germline CDR1 MNHNS, CDR2 SASEGT. TCRdb ran MiXCR on the 5' RACE reads and lists one entry per CDR3 protein. This sample has tens of thousands of distinct CDR3 sequences, with 6% to 8% found just once. This clonotype was sampled from an adult who was a healthcare worker with PCR-confirmed SARS-CoV-2 infection or an uninfected control (not recorded which). Specimen: whole blood, collected at baseline. The V and J genes are TRBV6-1 and TRBJ1-2; no clear D gene. As DNA, the CDR3 is TGTGCCAGCAGCCCCCCACAGAATCTAAACTATGGCTACACCTTC. This sequence encodes CASSPPQNLNYGYTF.